This TCR beta chain came from a study of T cells after yellow fever vaccination. Background on the study: Where fractions had low cell numbers, libraries were prepared from them with the SMART-Seq v4 Ultra Low Input RNA kit.

TCRdb reprocessed the 5' RACE reads with MiXCR, giving one entry per CDR3 protein. The table includes roughly 500,000 distinct CDR3 sequences, about a fifth detected once. CDR3 length: 15 residues. The germline V gene encodes CDR1 MNHEY and CDR2 SMNVEV (reference sequence). With 3 bases clipped from V and 7 bases from J, the junction kept 10 bases outside the gene matches. The sample here was PBMCs, taken 15 days after the yellow fever booster vaccination. This receptor was identified in a man aged 25-40 years who received the YFV17D yellow fever vaccine. This rearrangement joins TRBV27 to TRBJ2-5, with TRBD1 identical over 8 bases. The CDR3 loop reads CASSFQGQAGGTQYF. The CDR3 DNA reads as TGTGCCAGCAGTTTCCAGGGACAGGCTGGAGGGACCCAGTACTTC.